This record concerns one T cell receptor (beta chain) sequence. The table came from immunoSEQ multiplex PCR; TCRdb's copy has only in-frame clones and leaves some out. The sample yields more than 13,000 clones, roughly 83% seen once. The sample comes from a study of early stage breast cancer tumors. V shed 3 bases and J shed 4 bases, with 8 bases lying between them. This CDR3 has 12 amino acids. Per germline, CDR1 SGDLS and CDR2 YYNGEE. V is TRBV9 and J is TRBJ2-7; no reliable D call. The clonotype was recovered from a person aged 45-60 years with breast cancer. Sequencing used normal breast tissue next to the tumor. This chain's CDR3 is CASSGDTYEQYF. In DNA form, the CDR3 reads TGTGCCAGCAGCGGTGACACATACGAGCAGTACTTC.